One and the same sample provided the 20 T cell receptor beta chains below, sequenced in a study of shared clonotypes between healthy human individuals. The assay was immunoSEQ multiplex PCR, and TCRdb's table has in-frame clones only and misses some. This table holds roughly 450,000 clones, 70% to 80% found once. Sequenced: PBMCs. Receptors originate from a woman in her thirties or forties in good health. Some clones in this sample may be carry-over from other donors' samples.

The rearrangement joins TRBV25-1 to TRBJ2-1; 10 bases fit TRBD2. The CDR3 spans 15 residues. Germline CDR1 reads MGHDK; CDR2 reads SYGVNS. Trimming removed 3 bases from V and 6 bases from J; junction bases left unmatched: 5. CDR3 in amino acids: CASSESLAGVNEQFF. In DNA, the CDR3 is TGTGCCAGCAGTGAGAGTCTAGCGGGAGTCAATGAGCAGTTCTTC. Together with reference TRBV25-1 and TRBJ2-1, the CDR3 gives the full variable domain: EADIYQTPRYLVIGTGKKITLECSQTMGHDKMYWYQQDPGMELHLIHYSYGVNSTEKGDLSSESTVSRIRTEHFPLTLESARPSHTSQYLCASSESLAGVNEQFFGPGTRLTVL.

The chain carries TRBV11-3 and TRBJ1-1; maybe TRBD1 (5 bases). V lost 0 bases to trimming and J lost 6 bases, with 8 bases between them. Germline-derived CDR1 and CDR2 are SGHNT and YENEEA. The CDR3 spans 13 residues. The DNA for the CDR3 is TGTGCCAGCAGCTTAGATAGGGGATCTGAAGCTTTCTTT. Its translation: CASSLDRGSEAFF.

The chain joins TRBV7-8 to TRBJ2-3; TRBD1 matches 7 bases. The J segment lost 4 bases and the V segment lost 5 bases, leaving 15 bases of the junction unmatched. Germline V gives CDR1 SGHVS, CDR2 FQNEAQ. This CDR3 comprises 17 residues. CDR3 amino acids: CASSRVGSGGVPDTQYF. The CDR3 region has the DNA TGTGCCAGCAGCCGGGTGGGTTCAGGGGGAGTCCCAGATACGCAGTATTTT. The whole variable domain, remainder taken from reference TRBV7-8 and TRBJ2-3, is GAGVSQSPRYKVAKRGQDVALRCDPISGHVSLFWYQQALGQGPEFLTYFQNEAQLDKSGLPSDRFFAERPEGSVSTLKIQRTQQEDSAVYLCASSRVGSGGVPDTQYFGPGTRLTVL.

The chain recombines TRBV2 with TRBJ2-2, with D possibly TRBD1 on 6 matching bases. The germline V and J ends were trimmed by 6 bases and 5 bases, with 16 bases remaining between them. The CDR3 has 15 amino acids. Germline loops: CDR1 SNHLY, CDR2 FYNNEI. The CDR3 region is CASRTGQGHTGELFF. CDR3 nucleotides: TGTGCCAGCAGGACGGGGCAGGGGCATACCGGGGAGCTGTTTTTT.

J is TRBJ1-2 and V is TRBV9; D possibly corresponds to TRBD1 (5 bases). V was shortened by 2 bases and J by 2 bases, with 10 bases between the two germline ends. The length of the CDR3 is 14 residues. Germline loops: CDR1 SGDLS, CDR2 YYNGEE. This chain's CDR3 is CASSVGGKNYGYTF. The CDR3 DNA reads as TGTGCCAGCAGCGTGGGGGGGAAAAACTATGGCTACACCTTC.

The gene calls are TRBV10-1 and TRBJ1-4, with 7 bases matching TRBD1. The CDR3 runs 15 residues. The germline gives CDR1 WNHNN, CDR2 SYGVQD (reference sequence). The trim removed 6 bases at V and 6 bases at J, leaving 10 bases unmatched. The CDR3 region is CASRPWTGRHEKLFF. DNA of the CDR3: TGCGCCAGCAGGCCCTGGACAGGCAGACATGAAAAACTGTTTTTT.

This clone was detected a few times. For the CDR3, the DNA is TGTGCCAGGAGTGCACCCGAGGGGGGCGATGAGCAGTTCTTC. This translates into CARSAPEGGDEQFF. This chain uses TRBV19 with TRBJ2-1; D possibly matches TRBD1 or TRBD2 (6 bases each). The CDR3 has 14 amino acids. Trimming pared 9 bases from V and 8 bases from J, leaving 20 bases between. Looked up from germline, CDR1 is LNHDA and CDR2 is SQIVND (reference sequence).

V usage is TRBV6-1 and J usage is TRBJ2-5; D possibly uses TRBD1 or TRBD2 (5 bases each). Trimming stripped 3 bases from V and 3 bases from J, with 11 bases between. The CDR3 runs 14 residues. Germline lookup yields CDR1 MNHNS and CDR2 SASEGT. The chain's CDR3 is CASSEFGGEETQYF. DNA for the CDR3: TGTGCCAGCAGTGAGTTTGGGGGTGAAGAGACCCAGTACTTC.

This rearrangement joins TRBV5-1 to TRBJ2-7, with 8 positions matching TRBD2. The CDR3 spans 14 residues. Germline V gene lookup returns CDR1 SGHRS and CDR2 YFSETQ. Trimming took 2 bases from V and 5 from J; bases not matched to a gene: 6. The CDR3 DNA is TGCGCCAGCAGCTTCCAGACGGGAGGGGACGAGCAGTACTTC. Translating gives CASSFQTGGDEQYF.

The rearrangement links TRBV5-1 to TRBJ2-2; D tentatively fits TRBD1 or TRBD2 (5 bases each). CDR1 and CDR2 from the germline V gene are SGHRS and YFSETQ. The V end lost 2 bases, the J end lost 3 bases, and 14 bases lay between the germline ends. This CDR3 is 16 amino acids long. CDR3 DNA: TGCGCCAGCAGCTTCGACAGCGGTCTGGACACCGGGGAGCTGTTTTTT. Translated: CASSFDSGLDTGELFF.

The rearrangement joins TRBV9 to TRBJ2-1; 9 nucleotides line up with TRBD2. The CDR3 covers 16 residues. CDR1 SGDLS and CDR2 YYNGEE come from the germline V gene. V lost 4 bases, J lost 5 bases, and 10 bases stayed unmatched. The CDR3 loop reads CASSFLGGRADNEQFF. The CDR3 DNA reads TGTGCCAGCAGCTTCCTCGGCGGGAGGGCAGACAATGAGCAGTTCTTC.

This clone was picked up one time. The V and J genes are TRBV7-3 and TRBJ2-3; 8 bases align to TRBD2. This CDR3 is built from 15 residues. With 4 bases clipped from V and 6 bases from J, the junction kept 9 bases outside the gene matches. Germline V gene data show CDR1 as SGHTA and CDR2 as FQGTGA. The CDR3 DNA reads TGTGCCAGCAGCTCCGGGACTAGTAGTACGGATACGCAGTATTTT. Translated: CASSSGTSSTDTQYF.

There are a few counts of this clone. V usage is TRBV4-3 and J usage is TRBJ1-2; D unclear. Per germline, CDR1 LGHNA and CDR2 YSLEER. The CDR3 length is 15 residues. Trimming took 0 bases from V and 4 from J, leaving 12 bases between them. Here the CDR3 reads CASSQDSRLGYGYTF. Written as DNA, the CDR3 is TGCGCCAGCAGCCAAGATTCCCGATTGGGCTATGGCTACACCTTC.

The CDR3 spells CASSQPGQTKRYEQYF. The CDR3 DNA reads TGCGCCAGCAGCCAACCGGGACAGACCAAACGATACGAGCAGTACTTC. This sequence joins TRBV4-1 and TRBJ2-7, with 7 positions matching TRBD1. Germline V gene lookup returns CDR1 MGHRA and CDR2 YSYEKL. After removal of 2 bases from V and 4 bases from J, the junction contained 11 bases not matched to a gene. The CDR3 extends over 16 amino acids.

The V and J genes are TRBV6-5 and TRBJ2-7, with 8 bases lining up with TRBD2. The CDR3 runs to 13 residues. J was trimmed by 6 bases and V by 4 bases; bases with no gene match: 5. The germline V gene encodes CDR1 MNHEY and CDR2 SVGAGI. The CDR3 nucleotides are TGTGCCAGCAGTTCTGGACTAGCACTCGAGCAGTACTTC. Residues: CASSSGLALEQYF.

In DNA form, the CDR3 reads TGTGCCAGCAGCCAGGGACTAGCGGGAGACACCGGGGAGCTGTTTTTT. Protein sequence: CASSQGLAGDTGELFF. V is TRBV5-4 and J is TRBJ2-2; 14 bases fit TRBD2. V trimming: 4 bases; J trimming: 3 bases; junction bases outside the gene matches: 2. Germline-derived CDR1 and CDR2 are SGHNT and YYREEE (reference sequence). There are 16 residues in the CDR3. Drawing the rest from reference TRBV5-4 and TRBJ2-2, the complete variable domain is ETGVTQSPTHLIKTRGQQVTLRCSSQSGHNTVSWYQQALGQGPQFIFQYYREEENGRGNFPPRFSGLQFPNYSSELNVNALELDDSALYLCASSQGLAGDTGELFFGEGSRLTVL.

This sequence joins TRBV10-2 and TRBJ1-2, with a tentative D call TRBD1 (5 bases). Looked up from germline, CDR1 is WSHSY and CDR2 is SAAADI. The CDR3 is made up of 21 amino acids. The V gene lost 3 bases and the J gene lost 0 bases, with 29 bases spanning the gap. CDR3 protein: CASSDMTQFWGRNKANYGYTF. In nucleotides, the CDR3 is TGCGCCAGCAGTGATATGACTCAATTTTGGGGCAGGAATAAAGCTAACTATGGCTACACCTTC.

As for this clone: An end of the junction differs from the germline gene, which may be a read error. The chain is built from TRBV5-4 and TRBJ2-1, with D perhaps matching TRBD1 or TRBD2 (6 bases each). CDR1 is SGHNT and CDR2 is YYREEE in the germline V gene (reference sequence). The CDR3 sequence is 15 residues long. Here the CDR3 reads CAGSPGGQGYNEQFF. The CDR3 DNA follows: TGTGCCGGCAGCCCCGGGGGCCAGGGCTACAATGAGCAGTTCTTC. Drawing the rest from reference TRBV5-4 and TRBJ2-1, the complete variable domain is ETGVTQSPTHLIKTRGQQVTLRCSSQSGHNTVSWYQQALGQGPQFIFQYYREEENGRGNFPPRFSGLQFPNYSSELNVNALELDDSALYLCAGSPGGQGYNEQFFGPGTRLTVL.

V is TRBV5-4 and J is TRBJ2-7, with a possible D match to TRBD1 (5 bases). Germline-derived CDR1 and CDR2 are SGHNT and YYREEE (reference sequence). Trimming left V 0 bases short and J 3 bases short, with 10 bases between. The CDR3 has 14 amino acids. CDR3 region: CASSLATGLYEQYF. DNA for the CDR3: TGTGCCAGCAGCTTGGCCACAGGCCTCTACGAGCAGTACTTC.

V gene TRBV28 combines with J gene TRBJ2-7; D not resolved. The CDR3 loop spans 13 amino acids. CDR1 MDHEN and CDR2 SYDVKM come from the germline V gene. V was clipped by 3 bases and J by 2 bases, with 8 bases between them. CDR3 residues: CASSLSATYEQYF. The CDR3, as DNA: TGTGCCAGCAGTTTGTCGGCAACCTACGAGCAGTACTTC. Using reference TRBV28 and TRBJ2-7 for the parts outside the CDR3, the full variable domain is DVKVTQSSRYLVKRTGEKVFLECVQDMDHENMFWYRQDPGLGLRLIYFSYDVKMKEKGDIPEGYSVSREKKERFSLILESASTNQTSMYLCASSLSATYEQYFGPGTRLTVT.